The rows below give T cell receptor beta chains drawn from one sample of a study of T cell repertoires in cytomegalovirus infection. These receptors have no identified antigens. TCRdb re-analysed the reads in MiXCR, keeping a single row per CDR3 protein. This table holds approximately 770,000 distinct CDR3 sequences, around 29% found once. The source was cultured CD8+ T cells from PBMCs, collected from culture after CMV antigen stimulation. The receptors derive from a human donor in good health (CMV status not recorded). Some clones in this sample may be carry-over from other donors' samples. The CDR3 runs from the conserved cysteine through the conserved F or W. A D gene is named only where the DNA matches it firmly. Expanded clones get a size class; other rows say once, few or many, or leave the size out.

TRBD1 TRBJ2-2 TRBV19 once CASSTGQGAEELFF TGTGCCAGTAGTACCGGACAGGGGGCCGAGGAGCTGTTTTTT
- TRBJ1-5 TRBV7-8 few CASSLSVGNSNQPQHF TGTGCCAGCAGCTTAAGTGTAGGGAATAGCAATCAGCCCCAGCATTTT
- TRBJ1-1 TRBV12-3/TRBV12-4 - CASSPLDGNTEAFF TGTGCCAGCAGTCCCCTGGACGGGAACACTGAAGCTTTCTTT
- TRBJ1-2 TRBV20-1 - CSARDPNSNYGYTF TGCAGTGCTAGAGATCCAAATTCTAACTATGGCTACACCTTC
- TRBJ1-6 TRBV12-5 - CASGWGPYNSPLHF TGTGCTAGTGGTTGGGGACCGTATAATTCACCCCTCCACTTT
TRBD1 TRBJ1-2 TRBV7-6 few CASSSGTGLRGYTF TGTGCCAGCAGCTCTGGGACAGGTTTAAGGGGCTACACCTTC
- TRBJ1-5 TRBV20-1 - CSARDYRGGDQPQHF TGCAGTGCTAGAGATTACCGGGGAGGGGATCAGCCCCAGCATTTT
- TRBJ2-1 TRBV14 - CASSQWHNYNEQFF TGTGCCAGCAGCCAGTGGCACAACTACAATGAGCAGTTCTTC
- TRBJ1-1 TRBV19 - CASSAQGRMNTEAFF TGTGCCAGTAGTGCCCAGGGACGGATGAACACTGAAGCTTTCTTT
- TRBJ2-5 TRBV6-6 few CASSFYRQETQYF TGTGCCAGCAGTTTTTACAGGCAAGAGACCCAGTACTTC
- TRBJ1-1 TRBV27 few CASSLPGRAEAFF TGTGCCAGCAGTTTACCGGGGAGGGCTGAAGCTTTCTTT
- TRBJ2-1 TRBV15 - CATSRDLGNQFYNEQFF TGTGCCACCAGCAGAGATTTGGGAAACCAATTCTACAATGAGCAGTTCTTC
TRBD1 TRBJ2-2 TRBV7-6 many CASSTGQKTGELFF TGTGCCAGCAGCACGGGACAGAAGACCGGGGAGCTGTTTTTT
- TRBJ1-2 TRBV27 - CRGRYGYTF TGCCGGGGGCGCTATGGCTACACCTTC
- TRBJ1-1 TRBV19 few CASSPFSDLNTEAFF TGTGCCAGTAGTCCGTTCTCGGACCTGAACACTGAAGCTTTCTTT
TRBD2 TRBJ2-2 TRBV7-8 - CASSLRLAGSGELFF TGTGCCAGCAGCTTACGACTAGCGGGGTCCGGGGAGCTGTTTTTT
- TRBJ2-1 TRBV14 - CASSQDQWGLEQFF TGTGCCAGCAGCCAAGATCAGTGGGGTCTTGAGCAGTTCTTC
- TRBJ1-5 TRBV12-3/TRBV12-4 - CASSGQNGQPQHF TGTGCCAGCAGCGGACAGAATGGTCAGCCCCAGCATTTT
TRBD1 TRBJ1-1 TRBV28 - CASSSPGQGFTEAFF TGTGCCAGCAGTTCCCCGGGACAGGGGTTTACTGAAGCTTTCTTT
TRBD2 TRBJ2-1 TRBV9 few CASSEGLAGGLSSYNEQFF TGTGCCAGCAGCGAGGGACTAGCGGGGGGACTTAGCTCCTACAATGAGCAGTTCTTC
- TRBJ2-5 TRBV7-8 few CASSLGYIETQYF TGTGCCAGCAGCTTAGGGTATATAGAGACCCAGTACTTC
- TRBJ2-1 TRBV6-6 - CASSYAANKQFF TGTGCCAGCAGTTACGCGGCCAATAAGCAGTTCTTC
TRBD2 TRBJ2-5 TRBV7-8 many CASRPLTSGGVETQYF TGTGCCAGCAGACCACTGACTAGCGGGGGTGTAGAGACCCAGTACTTC
- TRBJ1-4 TRBV7-6 few CASSHGATNEKLFF TGTGCCAGCAGCCACGGTGCAACTAATGAAAAACTGTTTTTT
- TRBJ1-5 TRBV7-2 many CASSLPGGSNQPQHF TGTGCCAGCAGCTTACCGGGAGGTAGCAATCAGCCCCAGCATTTT
- TRBJ2-7 TRBV5-1 - CASSLAEDSVVYEQYF TGCGCCAGCAGCTTGGCCGAAGACAGCGTCGTTTACGAGCAGTACTTC
- TRBJ2-1 TRBV7-9 once CASSPRGQYNEQFF TGTGCCAGCAGCCCTCGCGGACAGTACAATGAGCAGTTCTTC
- TRBJ1-1 TRBV25-1 - CASSESGNTEAFF TGTGCCAGCAGTGAATCGGGGAACACTGAAGCTTTCTTT
- TRBJ2-3 TRBV29-1 - CSVNPSGTPSTDTQYF TGCAGCGTGAATCCTTCCGGGACACCTAGCACAGATACGCAGTATTTT
- TRBJ1-1 TRBV6-1 - CASSVSGWKAFF TGTGCCAGCAGTGTTTCAGGGTGGAAAGCTTTCTTT
TRBD2 TRBJ2-5 TRBV7-9 few CASSLPRGLAGEGQETQYF TGTGCCAGCAGCTTACCCCGGGGCCTAGCGGGGGAGGGCCAAGAGACCCAGTACTTC
- TRBJ1-2 TRBV20-1 - CSGARGGDYGYTF TGCAGTGGTGCTAGGGGGGGCGACTATGGCTACACCTTC
- TRBJ2-1 TRBV6-2/TRBV6-3 - CASGLPYNEQFF TGTGCCAGTGGACTACCTTACAATGAGCAGTTCTTC
- TRBJ1-1 TRBV7-6 - CASSLVDGNTEAFF TGTGCCAGCAGCTTAGTGGACGGGAACACTGAAGCTTTCTTT
- TRBJ2-6 TRBV10-3 - CAISDREPGANVLTF TGTGCCATCAGTGACAGGGAACCTGGGGCCAACGTCCTGACTTTC
- TRBJ2-7 TRBV7-9 many CASSSRDRAYEQYF TGTGCCAGCAGCTCGCGGGACAGAGCCTACGAGCAGTACTTC
- TRBJ2-7 TRBV6-1 many CASRRGSYEQYF TGTGCCAGCCGCCGGGGATCCTACGAGCAGTACTTC
- TRBJ2-3 TRBV12-3/TRBV12-4 - CASRSTERGTDTQYF TGTGCCAGCAGGTCGACAGAAAGAGGCACAGATACGCAGTATTTT
TRBD1 TRBJ2-1 TRBV18 few CASSLPPGTVPTYNEQFF TGTGCCAGCTCACTTCCACCCGGGACAGTCCCTACCTACAATGAGCAGTTCTTC
- TRBJ1-1 TRBV5-8 many CASSLRGEAFF TGTGCCAGCAGCTTGAGGGGTGAAGCTTTCTTT